Detailed here is one T cell receptor beta chain. The source of the sample is a study of blood T cell repertoires in COVID-19. Study information: Nucleic acid was either cDNA or gDNA, and it came from T cells, B-cell-depleted T cells, or PBMCs.

Germline V CDR1 and CDR2: SGHNT, YYREEE (reference sequence). The CDR3 is 16 residues long. The trim removed 2 bases at V and 1 base at J, leaving 6 bases unmatched. The repertoire was sequenced with immunoSEQ multiplex PCR; TCRdb's copy has only in-frame clones and lacks some. The sample carries a few hundred thousand clones, roughly 80% recorded once. This sequence joins TRBV5-4 and TRBJ2-3; 8 nucleotides match TRBD1. The sequenced sample was peripheral blood. The TCR was taken from a woman aged 18-30 years with acute or convalescent COVID-19. In DNA form, the CDR3 reads TGTGCCAGCAGCTTAGATCCGGGACAGGGCACAGATACGCAGTATTTT. Encoded protein: CASSLDPGQGTDTQYF.